This T cell receptor beta chain was identified in a study of identical twins' blood T cells. Background on the study: Around 50 million reads came from around twelve libraries, six alpha, six beta.

TCRdb reanalysed the 5' RACE reads using MiXCR and keeps one entry per CDR3 protein. The data show 350,000 to 450,000 distinct CDR3 sequences, 25% to 35% seen once. CDR1 and CDR2 (germline): MNHEY, SVGEGT. This CDR3 has 16 amino acids. The ends were cut back, 6 bases at V and 4 bases at J, with 20 bases in the middle. Study-wide findings and caveats: Top TCRbeta clonotypes were shared more with twin than unrelated donors.

Donors were six healthy women in three monozygous twin pairs. Likely shared infections and vaccines: all three twin pairs were reared together. This clonotype has just a few counts. Antigen specificity is unknown. Sequencing used PBMCs. The chain is built from TRBV6-2 or TRBV6-3 and TRBJ2-3, with D possibly matching TRBD2 (6 bases). The origin of this receptor is a woman between 18 and 55 years old in good health. CDR3 region: CASSLPQRATPDTQYF. CDR3 DNA sequence: TGTGCCAGCAGCTTACCACAGCGGGCCACGCCAGATACGCAGTATTTT.